This is a list of T cell receptor beta chains from one sample in a study of T cell responses to AZD1222 COVID-19 vaccine. The method was immunoSEQ multiplex PCR; TCRdb's version includes in-frame clones alone and lacks a portion of them. Found here are over 55,000 clones, 84% of them singletons; the top ten hold 6.5% to 8%. This specimen consisted of peripheral blood, obtained on day 0 of AZD1222 vaccination. The source is an adult in good health. Both conserved end residues are part of each CDR3. The order of the fields is CDR3 protein, J gene, V gene, CDR3 length.

cdr3_aa: CASIGGRLVYEQYF
j_call: TRBJ2-7
v_call: TRBV6-5
cdr3_length: 14

cdr3_aa: CASTPNGGVETQYF
j_call: TRBJ2-5
v_call: TRBV19
cdr3_length: 14

cdr3_aa: CASSYVKGNRQFF
j_call: TRBJ2-1
v_call: TRBV6-2/TRBV6-3
cdr3_length: 13

cdr3_aa: CASSLGPTNEKLFF
j_call: TRBJ1-4
v_call: TRBV5-1
cdr3_length: 14

cdr3_aa: CASSEALPGDPYNSPLHF
j_call: TRBJ1-6
v_call: TRBV6-1
cdr3_length: 18

cdr3_aa: CASSRLGIKELFF
j_call: TRBJ2-2
v_call: TRBV6-5
cdr3_length: 13

cdr3_aa: CATSAGGGGEQFF
j_call: TRBJ2-1
v_call: TRBV24-1
cdr3_length: 13

cdr3_aa: CASSPDGGYEQYF
j_call: TRBJ2-7
v_call: TRBV5-1
cdr3_length: 13

cdr3_aa: CSATPGAEQFF
j_call: TRBJ2-1
v_call: TRBV29-1
cdr3_length: 11

cdr3_aa: CASSATTGNTIYF
j_call: TRBJ1-3
v_call: TRBV7-8
cdr3_length: 13

cdr3_aa: CATGSVTGANVLTF
j_call: TRBJ2-6
v_call: TRBV30
cdr3_length: 14

cdr3_aa: CASSSGQSGETQYF
j_call: TRBJ2-5
v_call: TRBV28
cdr3_length: 14

cdr3_aa: CASSLIGTGFDGEQFF
j_call: TRBJ2-1
v_call: TRBV13
cdr3_length: 16

cdr3_aa: CSAQRVGEQYF
j_call: TRBJ2-7
v_call: TRBV20-1
cdr3_length: 11

cdr3_aa: CASIAGISYEQYF
j_call: TRBJ2-7
v_call: TRBV28
cdr3_length: 13

cdr3_aa: CASSFRTGNSNQPQHF
j_call: TRBJ1-5
v_call: TRBV7-2
cdr3_length: 16

cdr3_aa: CASTDSSYEQYF
j_call: TRBJ2-7
v_call: TRBV6-5
cdr3_length: 12

cdr3_aa: CASSEATRHYEQYF
j_call: TRBJ2-7
v_call: TRBV6-1
cdr3_length: 14

cdr3_aa: CASSYSRGQGQGAFF
j_call: TRBJ1-1
v_call: TRBV6-5
cdr3_length: 15

cdr3_aa: CASSRGTANTEAFF
j_call: TRBJ1-1
v_call: TRBV4-1
cdr3_length: 14

cdr3_aa: CASSLEAGQPQHF
j_call: TRBJ1-5
v_call: TRBV7-8
cdr3_length: 13

cdr3_aa: CASSPMGPPSEQFF
j_call: TRBJ2-1
v_call: TRBV18
cdr3_length: 14

cdr3_aa: CASSLAGTGETQYF
j_call: TRBJ2-5
v_call: TRBV28
cdr3_length: 14

cdr3_aa: CASSLGTSGRTYEQYF
j_call: TRBJ2-7
v_call: TRBV5-1
cdr3_length: 16

cdr3_aa: CASARSTEAFF
j_call: TRBJ1-1
v_call: TRBV6-5
cdr3_length: 11

cdr3_aa: CASSVDGGKQFF
j_call: TRBJ2-1
v_call: TRBV25-1
cdr3_length: 12

cdr3_aa: CSGGRPNEKLFF
j_call: TRBJ1-4
v_call: TRBV29-1
cdr3_length: 12

cdr3_aa: CASSLGGGPYNEQFF
j_call: TRBJ2-1
v_call: TRBV11-2
cdr3_length: 15

cdr3_aa: CSARGGHEQFF
j_call: TRBJ2-1
v_call: TRBV20-1
cdr3_length: 11

cdr3_aa: CATGDRVTGELFF
j_call: TRBJ2-2
v_call: TRBV19
cdr3_length: 13

cdr3_aa: CASLPSGADTQYF
j_call: TRBJ2-3
v_call: TRBV7-9
cdr3_length: 13

cdr3_aa: CAWRERGYGYTF
j_call: TRBJ1-2
v_call: TRBV30
cdr3_length: 12

cdr3_aa: CATSRDRVGNTGELFF
j_call: TRBJ2-2
v_call: TRBV15
cdr3_length: 16

cdr3_aa: CASSPRLFENTEAFF
j_call: TRBJ1-1
v_call: TRBV6-5
cdr3_length: 15

cdr3_aa: CASSREGYYGYTF
j_call: TRBJ1-2
v_call: TRBV6-5
cdr3_length: 13

cdr3_aa: CASSLVGTGISQETQYF
j_call: TRBJ2-5
v_call: TRBV5-4
cdr3_length: 17

cdr3_aa: CASSQERSQYF
j_call: TRBJ2-3
v_call: TRBV3-1/TRBV3-2
cdr3_length: 11

cdr3_aa: CAISGKTGGNEKLFF
j_call: TRBJ1-4
v_call: TRBV10-3
cdr3_length: 15

cdr3_aa: CASSPRNTEAFF
j_call: TRBJ1-1
v_call: TRBV19
cdr3_length: 12

cdr3_aa: CASSWGGLAAEQYF
j_call: TRBJ2-7
v_call: TRBV27
cdr3_length: 14

cdr3_aa: CSVEDLVRDSGKYGYTF
j_call: TRBJ1-2
v_call: TRBV29-1
cdr3_length: 17

cdr3_aa: CASSLSIGRAGGTEAFF
j_call: TRBJ1-1
v_call: TRBV27
cdr3_length: 17

cdr3_aa: CASSTHRAGPLKAFF
j_call: TRBJ1-1
v_call: TRBV6-5
cdr3_length: 15

cdr3_aa: CASSIRMFSDEQYF
j_call: TRBJ2-7
v_call: TRBV2
cdr3_length: 14

cdr3_aa: CASNGGSPSTDTQYF
j_call: TRBJ2-3
v_call: TRBV3-1/TRBV3-2
cdr3_length: 15

cdr3_aa: CASSDSSSAGKLFF
j_call: TRBJ1-4
v_call: TRBV6-4
cdr3_length: 14

cdr3_aa: CASSRGSVGGSGELFF
j_call: TRBJ2-2
v_call: TRBV19
cdr3_length: 16

cdr3_aa: CATSRDHNEKLFF
j_call: TRBJ1-4
v_call: TRBV15
cdr3_length: 13

cdr3_aa: CAWSRRGYEKLFF
j_call: TRBJ1-4
v_call: TRBV30
cdr3_length: 13

cdr3_aa: CASHLLGGSRNEQFF
j_call: TRBJ2-1
v_call: TRBV27
cdr3_length: 15

cdr3_aa: CASSTDGVDSGELFF
j_call: TRBJ2-2
v_call: TRBV5-1
cdr3_length: 15

cdr3_aa: CASSSGPTSGETQYF
j_call: TRBJ2-5
v_call: TRBV11-3
cdr3_length: 15

cdr3_aa: CASSLAARGNQPQHF
j_call: TRBJ1-5
v_call: TRBV7-2
cdr3_length: 15

cdr3_aa: CASSLVGGELFF
j_call: TRBJ2-2
v_call: TRBV9
cdr3_length: 12

cdr3_aa: CASSQVLVPGLPLHF
j_call: TRBJ1-6
v_call: TRBV4-3
cdr3_length: 15

cdr3_aa: CASSLGQTSSYEQYF
j_call: TRBJ2-7
v_call: TRBV4-3
cdr3_length: 15

cdr3_aa: CASSQQGSAYEQYF
j_call: TRBJ2-7
v_call: TRBV19
cdr3_length: 14

cdr3_aa: CASSTLNRGRNTGELFF
j_call: TRBJ2-2
v_call: TRBV5-4
cdr3_length: 17

cdr3_aa: CASSRGQGVTNYGYTF
j_call: TRBJ1-2
v_call: TRBV27
cdr3_length: 16

cdr3_aa: CASSRDKEGSYEQYF
j_call: TRBJ2-7
v_call: TRBV19
cdr3_length: 15